These 27 T cell receptor beta chains share one sample of origin, sequenced in a study of glioma-infiltrating T cells. The iRepertoire nested amplicon-rescue multiplex PCR amplified TCR alpha and beta CDR3s from RNA. TCRdb used MiXCR to reprocess the multiplex PCR reads, holding one entry per CDR3 protein. The sample includes around 150,000 distinct CDR3 sequences, about 39% of them seen just once. The specimen sequenced was glioma tissue, nonneoplastic brain tissue, or PBMCs (not recorded which). These receptors originate from a human donor with low-grade glioma or glioblastoma, undergoing nonglioma brain surgery, or in good health (not recorded which).

This clonotype was seen more than once but under ten times. V gene TRBV27 combines with J gene TRBJ1-2; 9 bases align to TRBD1. Germline V lookup: CDR1 MNHEY, CDR2 SMNVEV (reference sequence). The V and J ends lost 7 bases and 6 bases, in that order; junction bases with no gene match: 9. The CDR3 has 14 residues. The CDR3 protein is CASKPNRGRDGYTF. In DNA, the CDR3 is TGTGCCAGCAAACCAAACAGGGGGCGCGATGGCTACACCTTC.

The chain combines TRBV4-1 with TRBJ1-1; TRBD1 might be the D (5 bases). V dropped 4 bases and J dropped 0 bases, with 6 bases sitting between them. The CDR3 covers 13 residues. Germline CDR1 is MGHRA and CDR2 is YSYEKL. This chain's CDR3 is CASSRQLNTEAFF. CDR3 coding DNA: TGCGCCAGCAGCCGACAGCTGAACACTGAAGCTTTCTTT.

This clonotype has only a few counts. V and J are TRBV7-2 and TRBJ2-1; no reliable D call. This CDR3 has 12 amino acids. Germline loops: CDR1 SGHTA, CDR2 FQGNSA. Trimming took off 0 bases at V and 7 bases at J, with 4 bases between the two ends. CDR3 coding DNA: TGTGCCAGCAGCTTAGCGAGAAATGAGCAGTTCTTC. Translating it yields CASSLARNEQFF. Full variable domain (rest looked up from reference TRBV7-2 and TRBJ2-1): GAGVSQSPSNKVTEKGKDVELRCDPISGHTALYWYRQSLGQGLEFLIYFQGNSAPDKSGLPSDRFSAERTGGSVSTLTIQRTQQEDSAVYLCASSLARNEQFFGPGTRLTVL.

In this sample, this clonotype turned up many times. This chain connects TRBV7-9 to TRBJ2-5; no clear D. Trimming cost V 2 bases and J 4 bases, with 11 bases left between them. The CDR3 consists of 14 residues. Germline V gene data show CDR1 as SEHNR and CDR2 as FQNEAQ (reference sequence). CDR3 DNA sequence: TGTGCCAGCAGCTTAAGGTCAGGTGGAGAGACCCAGTACTTC. It translates to CASSLRSGGETQYF.

As regards this clonotype: Because the CDR3 is missing its conserved closing phenylalanine or tryptophan, this is likely a read error. The V call is TRBV20-1, the J call TRBJ1-1; no clear D. The germline V gene encodes CDR1 DFQATT and CDR2 SNEGSKA (reference sequence). This CDR3 is 14 amino acids long. V was shortened by 5 bases and J by 4 bases, with 17 bases between the two germline ends. Here the CDR3 DNA reads TGCAGTGCTCCCCCCGGGAGGGTGGGCACTGAAGCTTTCTCT. It yields the protein CSAPPGRVGTEAFS.

This chain connects TRBV5-1 to TRBJ2-3, with D possibly matching TRBD1 (6 bases). The CDR3 contains 16 residues. V was shortened by 4 bases and J by 2 bases, with 17 bases between the two germline ends. CDR1 and CDR2 from the germline V gene are SGHRS and YFSETQ. In DNA form, the CDR3 reads TGCGCCAGCAGCACTGGACAGTTGCAGGTCACAGATACGCAGTATTTT. Its translation: CASSTGQLQVTDTQYF.

This clonotype was counted a few times. The V and J genes are TRBV12-3 or TRBV12-4 and TRBJ1-1; D is perhaps TRBD1 (6 bases). The germline V and J ends were trimmed by 6 bases and 0 bases, with 14 bases remaining between them. The CDR3 has 15 amino acids. The CDR3 loop reads CASREGVGVNTEAFF. The DNA of the CDR3 is TGTGCCAGCAGAGAGGGGGTGGGGGTGAACACTGAAGCTTTCTTT.

The CDR3 spells CATSDPGTSPNNEQFF. The CDR3 coding sequence is TGTGCCACCAGTGACCCCGGGACTAGCCCTAACAATGAGCAGTTCTTC. The gene calls are TRBV24-1 and TRBJ2-1, with 9 bases that match TRBD2. Per the germline V gene, CDR1 is KGHDR and CDR2 is SFDVKD. This CDR3 comprises 16 residues. The junction had 8 bases not matched to a gene; V was cut back by 4 bases and J by 5 bases.

This chain uses TRBV6-6 with TRBJ1-1; D uncertain. Between the trimmed V and J ends, which lost 2 bases and 12 bases, there was a span of 13 bases. The CDR3 totals 12 residues. The V gene's germline CDR1 is MNHNY and CDR2 SVGAGI (reference sequence). Written as DNA, the CDR3 is TGTGCCAGCAGTTACAACGGGGTTCAAACTTTCTTT. This gives the protein CASSYNGVQTFF.

On this clonotype: The CDR3 does not close with the conserved phenylalanine or tryptophan, likely indicating a read error. The chain links TRBV12-3 or TRBV12-4 to TRBJ2-1; TRBD2 might be the D (5 bases). The CDR3 is 15 amino acids. Trimming stripped 2 bases from V and 4 bases from J, with 12 bases between. CDR3 DNA: TGTGCCAGCAGTTTATCTTTCTCGGGATACAATGAGCAGTTCTCC. Translated: CASSLSFSGYNEQFS.

This clonotype was seen more than once but under ten times. V and J are TRBV6-1 and TRBJ2-1, with D tentatively TRBD2 (6 bases). The V end was cut by 5 bases, the J end by 3 bases, with 11 bases between. The CDR3 is 14 residues long. In germline, CDR1 is MNHNS, CDR2 SASEGT. The DNA for the CDR3 is TGTGCCAGCAGTTCTCGGGACTTCTACAATGAGCAGTTCTTC. Encoded protein: CASSSRDFYNEQFF.

The CDR3 protein is CASSTGGGVNTEAFF. DNA of the CDR3: TGTGCCAGCAGTACAGGGGGTGGGGTAAACACTGAAGCTTTCTTT. This chain connects TRBV28 to TRBJ1-1, with TRBD1 matching 8 bases. This CDR3 is 15 amino acids long. With V trimmed by 5 bases and J by 2 bases, 7 bases remained unmatched. Germline CDR1 is MDHEN and CDR2 is SYDVKM.

This clonotype was seen more than once but under ten times. The gene calls are TRBV6-1 and TRBJ2-5; D call uncertain. Between the trimmed V and J ends, which lost 8 bases and 1 base, there was a span of 11 bases. The CDR3 spans 13 residues. The germline V gene has CDR1 MNHNS and CDR2 SASEGT. CDR3 region: CASDIGPQETQYF. CDR3 nucleotides: TGTGCCAGCGATATCGGCCCCCAAGAGACCCAGTACTTC.

The chain links TRBV20-1 to TRBJ2-5; D ambiguous. The CDR3 loop spans 12 amino acids. The ends were cut back, 1 base at V and 5 bases at J, with 8 bases in the middle. The germline gives CDR1 DFQATT, CDR2 SNEGSKA (reference sequence). This CDR3 is CSARGYGETQYF. In DNA form, the CDR3 reads TGCAGTGCTAGAGGGTACGGGGAGACCCAGTACTTC.

V usage is TRBV2 and J usage is TRBJ2-1, with 11 nucleotides matching TRBD2. The V gene end was trimmed by 7 bases and the J gene end by 7 bases; junction bases not matched to a gene: 6. The CDR3 consists of 14 residues. The germline V gene has CDR1 SNHLY and CDR2 FYNNEI. CDR3 bases: TGTGCCAGCATCACTCCTAGCGGGAGGAATGAGCAGTTCTTC. Encoded protein: CASITPSGRNEQFF. The full variable domain, its missing parts supplied by reference TRBV2 and TRBJ2-1, is EPEVTQTPSHQVTQMGQEVILRCVPISNHLYFYWYRQILGQKVEFLVSFYNNEISEKSEIFDDQFSVERPDGSNFTLKIRSTKLEDSAMYFCASITPSGRNEQFFGPGTRLTVL.

This clonotype has more than one count but fewer than ten. The rearrangement links TRBV6-2 or TRBV6-3 to TRBJ1-6; no clear D gene. Germline CDR1 is MNHEY and CDR2 is SVGEGT. V lost 2 bases, J lost 4 bases, and 6 bases lay in between. The CDR3 has 14 residues. CDR3 amino acids: CASSYGLYNSPLHF. The CDR3 region has the DNA TGTGCCAGCAGTTACGGGCTATATAATTCACCCCTCCACTTT.

The chain carries TRBV7-2 and TRBJ1-1; TRBD1 aligns across 7 bases. The CDR3 loop spans 14 amino acids. In germline, CDR1 is SGHTA, CDR2 FQGNSA. Trimming removed 5 bases from V and 6 bases from J; junction bases left unmatched: 9. The CDR3 reads CASSLQTGSAEAFF. In DNA form, the CDR3 reads TGTGCCAGCAGCCTTCAGACAGGGTCGGCTGAAGCTTTCTTT. Filled out from reference TRBV7-2 and TRBJ1-1, the complete variable domain reads GAGVSQSPSNKVTEKGKDVELRCDPISGHTALYWYRQSLGQGLEFLIYFQGNSAPDKSGLPSDRFSAERTGGSVSTLTIQRTQQEDSAVYLCASSLQTGSAEAFFGQGTRLTVV.

This clonotype has more than one count but fewer than ten. An end of the junction does not agree with germline; a read error may underlie this. The chain couples TRBV6-5 to TRBJ1-6; 9 positions match TRBD1. This CDR3 is 17 amino acids long. The germline V gene encodes CDR1 MNHEY and CDR2 SVGAGI. CDR3 DNA sequence: TGTGCCATCAGTGCCAACTCCGGGACAGGGCTTAATTCACCCCTCCACTTT. Its translation: CAISANSGTGLNSPLHF.

About this clonotype itself: An end of the junction differs from the germline gene, which may be a read error. The genes are TRBV7-2 and TRBJ1-1, with unresolved D. This CDR3 spans 13 amino acids. Germline CDR1 is SGHTA and CDR2 is FQGNSA. CDR3 nucleotides: TGTGCCCGCAGATCCAATCCGGACACTGAAGCTTTCTTT. Translated, it gives CARRSNPDTEAFF. Full variable domain (remainder filled in from reference TRBV7-2 and TRBJ1-1): GAGVSQSPSNKVTEKGKDVELRCDPISGHTALYWYRQSLGQGLEFLIYFQGNSAPDKSGLPSDRFSAERTGGSVSTLTIQRTQQEDSAVYLCARRSNPDTEAFFGQGTRLTVV.

V usage is TRBV20-1 and J usage is TRBJ2-7, with D perhaps TRBD2 (6 bases). The CDR3 loop spans 13 amino acids. Trimming took off 5 bases at V and 12 bases at J, with 23 bases between the two ends. Germline lookup yields CDR1 DFQATT and CDR2 SNEGSKA (reference sequence). CDR3 protein: CSAGRGDSGSLYF. Written as DNA, the CDR3 is TGCAGTGCTGGCCGTGGTGATAGCGGCAGTCTGTACTTC.

The rearrangement uses TRBV18 and TRBJ2-7; 11 positions agree with TRBD2. Trimming removed 2 bases from V and 4 bases from J; junction bases left unmatched: 7. CDR3 size: 16 residues. Germline assignment: CDR1 KGHSH and CDR2 LQKENI. CDR3 residues: CASSPNHGTSGYEQYF. For the CDR3, the DNA is TGTGCCAGCTCACCAAATCATGGGACTAGCGGTTACGAGCAGTACTTC.

There are a few counts of this clonotype. The CDR3 sequence: CASSHVGSNQPQHF. As DNA, the CDR3 is TGCGCCAGCAGCCATGTAGGCAGCAATCAGCCCCAGCATTTT. The chain is built from TRBV4-1 and TRBJ1-5; D call uncertain. The CDR3 loop spans 14 amino acids. Germline values: CDR1 MGHRA, CDR2 YSYEKL. V gave up 3 bases and J gave up 1 base, with 7 bases separating them.

At least ten counts were recorded for this clonotype. V usage is TRBV20-1 and J usage is TRBJ2-3; no clear D gene. The length of the CDR3 is 13 residues. The germline gives CDR1 DFQATT, CDR2 SNEGSKA (reference sequence). V was trimmed by 5 bases and J by 1 base, leaving 10 bases between them. CDR3 sequence (DNA): TGCAGTGCTGGGGTTATTGGCACAGATACGCAGTATTTT. Its translation: CSAGVIGTDTQYF.

The table lists this clonotype with many counts. The chain carries TRBV6-2 or TRBV6-3 and TRBJ2-7, with 9 bases lining up with TRBD1. Looked up from germline, CDR1 is MNHEY and CDR2 is SVGEGT. The CDR3 has 13 residues. V shed 7 bases and J 3 bases; nucleotides not matched to a gene: 4. The CDR3 loop is CASTRDRDYEQYF. The CDR3 bases are TGTGCCAGCACCCGGGACAGGGACTACGAGCAGTACTTC.

The chain has TRBV6-1 and TRBJ2-2; possible D gene TRBD2, 6 bases. This CDR3 has 14 amino acids. The V gene lost 10 bases and the J gene lost 4 bases, with 16 bases spanning the gap. Germline V gives CDR1 MNHNS, CDR2 SASEGT. The CDR3 region has the DNA TGTGCCATCAGGTCGGGAGCGGGCACCGGGGAGCTGTTTTTT. This sequence encodes CAIRSGAGTGELFF.

The J gene is TRBJ1-1, the V gene TRBV14; D call uncertain. V was clipped by 1 base and J by 3 bases, with 6 bases between them. CDR3 length: 13 residues. The germline gives CDR1 SGHDN, CDR2 FVKESK. The CDR3 reads CASSQVRDTEAFF. The CDR3 DNA reads TGTGCCAGCAGCCAAGTAAGGGACACTGAAGCTTTCTTT.

This clonotype has at least ten counts. The chain has TRBV6-1 and TRBJ2-7; D may match TRBD1 or TRBD2 (5 bases each). Germline V gene lookup returns CDR1 MNHNS and CDR2 SASEGT. The CDR3 totals 16 residues. Trimming removed 1 base from V and 0 bases from J, with 13 bases in between. CDR3 bases: TGTGCCAGCAGTGAAGAGTGGGACCTTAACTCCTACGAGCAGTACTTC. Its protein is CASSEEWDLNSYEQYF.